This TCR beta chain was sequenced in a study of T cell repertoires in cytomegalovirus infection. Across the study: Selection of CMV epitopes for the study included recently identified HLA-C-restricted and well-studied HLA-B-restricted ones. Indications came from public TCR beta signatures; they pointed to CMV infection and to a matching HLA type. General study points: HLA-C-restricted CMV clonotypes gave the most frequent clonotype in two of eight donors.

On this clonotype itself: Its matching antigen is unknown.

Trimming stripped 6 bases from V and 2 bases from J, with 12 bases between. Germline V gives CDR1 ENHRY, CDR2 SYGVKD. The CDR3 runs to 14 residues. MiXCR, run by TCRdb on the reads, gives a single entry per CDR3 protein. Here the sample spans about 46,000 distinct CDR3 sequences, about a fifth being singletons. This sequence joins TRBV10-3 and TRBJ2-3; D may be TRBD1 or TRBD2 (5 bases each). The sample here was CD8+ T cells from cultured PBMCs, taken from culture after CMV antigen stimulation. This receptor was obtained from a human donor in good health (CMV status not recorded). Some clones in this sample may be carry-over from other donors' samples. The CDR3 DNA reads TGTGCCATCAGGGGCATAGGGACCACAGATACGCAGTATTTT. This encodes CAIRGIGTTDTQYF.